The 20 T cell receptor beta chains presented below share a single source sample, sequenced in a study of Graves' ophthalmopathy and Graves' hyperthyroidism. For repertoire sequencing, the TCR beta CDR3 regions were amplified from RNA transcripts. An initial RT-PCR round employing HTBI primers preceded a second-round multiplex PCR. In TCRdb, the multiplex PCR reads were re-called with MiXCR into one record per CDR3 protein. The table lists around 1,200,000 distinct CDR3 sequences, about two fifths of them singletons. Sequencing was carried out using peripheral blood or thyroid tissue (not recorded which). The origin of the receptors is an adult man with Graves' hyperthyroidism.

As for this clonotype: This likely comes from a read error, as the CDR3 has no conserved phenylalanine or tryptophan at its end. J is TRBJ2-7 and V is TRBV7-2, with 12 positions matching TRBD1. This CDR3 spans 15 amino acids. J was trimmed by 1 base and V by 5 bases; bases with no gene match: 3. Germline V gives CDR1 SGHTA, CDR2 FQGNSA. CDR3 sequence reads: CASSRGQGASYEQYL. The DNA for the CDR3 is TGTGCCAGCAGCAGGGGACAGGGGGCTTCCTACGAGCAGTACCTC.

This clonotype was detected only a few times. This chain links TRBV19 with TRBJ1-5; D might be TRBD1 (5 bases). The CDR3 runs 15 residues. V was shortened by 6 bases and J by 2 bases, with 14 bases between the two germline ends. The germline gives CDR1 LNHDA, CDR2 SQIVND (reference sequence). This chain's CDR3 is CASSRVSQGNQPQHF. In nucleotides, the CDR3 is TGTGCCAGTAGCAGGGTTTCGCAGGGCAATCAGCCCCAGCATTTT.

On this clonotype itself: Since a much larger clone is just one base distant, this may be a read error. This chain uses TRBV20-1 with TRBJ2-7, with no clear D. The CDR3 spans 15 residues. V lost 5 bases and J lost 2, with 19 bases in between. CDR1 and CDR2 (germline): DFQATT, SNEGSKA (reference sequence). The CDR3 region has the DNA TGCAGTGCTCCTCGCCGAGCCTCCCTACCCTACGAGCAGTACTTC. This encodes CSAPRRASLPYEQYF.

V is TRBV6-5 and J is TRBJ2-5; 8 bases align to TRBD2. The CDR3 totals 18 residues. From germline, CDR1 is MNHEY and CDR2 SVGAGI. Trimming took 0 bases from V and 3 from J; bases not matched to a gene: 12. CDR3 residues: CASSYSGPGGPSKETQYF. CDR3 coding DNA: TGTGCCAGCAGTTACTCGGGGCCGGGGGGGCCCTCTAAAGAGACCCAGTACTTC.

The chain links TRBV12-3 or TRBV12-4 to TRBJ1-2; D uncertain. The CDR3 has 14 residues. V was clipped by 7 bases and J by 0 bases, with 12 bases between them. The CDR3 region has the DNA TGTGCCAGCACCCGGTCGTTAGCTAACTATGGCTACACCTTC. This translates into CASTRSLANYGYTF.

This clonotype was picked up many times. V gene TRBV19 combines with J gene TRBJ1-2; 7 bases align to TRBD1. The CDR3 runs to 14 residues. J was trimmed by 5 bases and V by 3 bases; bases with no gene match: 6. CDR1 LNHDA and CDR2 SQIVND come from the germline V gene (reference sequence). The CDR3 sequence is CASSIPGQFYGYTF. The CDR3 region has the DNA TGTGCCAGTAGTATCCCGGGACAGTTTTATGGCTACACCTTC.

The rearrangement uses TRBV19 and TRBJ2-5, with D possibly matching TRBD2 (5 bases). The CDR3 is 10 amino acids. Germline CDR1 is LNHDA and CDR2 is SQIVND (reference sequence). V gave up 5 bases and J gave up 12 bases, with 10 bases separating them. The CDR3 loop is CASSRRGEYF. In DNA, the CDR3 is TGTGCCAGTAGTCGACGGGGAGAGTACTTC.

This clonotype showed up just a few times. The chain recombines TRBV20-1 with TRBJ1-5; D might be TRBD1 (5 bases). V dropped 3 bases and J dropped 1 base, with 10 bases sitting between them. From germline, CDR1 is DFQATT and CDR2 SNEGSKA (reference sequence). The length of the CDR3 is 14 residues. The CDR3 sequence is CSASGGRSNQPQHF. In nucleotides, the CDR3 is TGCAGTGCTAGCGGGGGAAGGAGCAATCAGCCCCAGCATTTT.

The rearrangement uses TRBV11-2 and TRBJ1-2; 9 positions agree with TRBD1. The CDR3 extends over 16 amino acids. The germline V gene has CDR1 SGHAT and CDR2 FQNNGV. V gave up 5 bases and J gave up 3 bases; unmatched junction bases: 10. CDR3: CASSHPGTGNYYGYTF. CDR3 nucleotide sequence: TGTGCCAGCAGCCACCCCGGGACAGGGAATTACTATGGCTACACCTTC. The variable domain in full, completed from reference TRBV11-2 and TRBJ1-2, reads EAGVAQSPRYKIIEKRQSVAFWCNPISGHATLYWYQQILGQGPKLLIQFQNNGVVDDSQLPKDRFSAERLKGVDSTLKIQPAKLEDSAVYLCASSHPGTGNYYGYTFGSGTRLTVV.

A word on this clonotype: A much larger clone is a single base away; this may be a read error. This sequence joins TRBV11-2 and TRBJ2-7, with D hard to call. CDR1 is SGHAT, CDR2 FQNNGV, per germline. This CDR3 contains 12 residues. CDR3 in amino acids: CTSSFSPYEQYF. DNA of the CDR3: TGTACCAGCAGCTTCAGTCCCTACGAGCAGTACTTC.

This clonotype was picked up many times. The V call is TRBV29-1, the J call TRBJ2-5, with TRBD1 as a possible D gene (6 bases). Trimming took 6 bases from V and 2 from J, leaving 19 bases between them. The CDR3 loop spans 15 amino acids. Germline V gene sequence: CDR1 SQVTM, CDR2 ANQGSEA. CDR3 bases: TGCAGCGTCCTGTGGGACACAACTCTTCAAGAGACCCAGTACTTC. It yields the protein CSVLWDTTLQETQYF.

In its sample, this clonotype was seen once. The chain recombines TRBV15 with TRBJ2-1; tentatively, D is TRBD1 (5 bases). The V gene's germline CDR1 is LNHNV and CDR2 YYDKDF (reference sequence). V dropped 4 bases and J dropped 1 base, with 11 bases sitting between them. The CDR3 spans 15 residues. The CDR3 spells CATSTTPGSYNEQFF. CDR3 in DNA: TGTGCCACCAGCACTACGCCAGGGTCCTACAATGAGCAGTTCTTC. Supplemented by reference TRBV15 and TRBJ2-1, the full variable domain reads DAMVIQNPRYQVTQFGKPVTLSCSQTLNHNVMYWYQQKSSQAPKLLFHYYDKDFNNEADTPDNFQSRRPNTSFCFLDIRSPGLGDTAMYLCATSTTPGSYNEQFFGPGTRLTVL.

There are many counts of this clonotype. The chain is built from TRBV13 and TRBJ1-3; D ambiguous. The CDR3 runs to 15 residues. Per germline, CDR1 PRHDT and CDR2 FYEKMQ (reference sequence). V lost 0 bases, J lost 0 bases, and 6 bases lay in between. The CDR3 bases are TGTGCCAGCAGCTTAGGACAGAACTCTGGAAACACCATATATTTT. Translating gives CASSLGQNSGNTIYF.

The CDR3 loop reads CASSLELLGSYEQYF. CDR3 DNA sequence: TGTGCCAGCAGTTTAGAGCTTCTGGGGTCCTACGAGCAGTACTTC. The chain joins TRBV28 to TRBJ2-7; D gene ambiguous. V lost 2 bases and J lost 1, with 12 bases in between. The CDR3 loop spans 15 amino acids. CDR1 and CDR2 (germline): MDHEN, SYDVKM.

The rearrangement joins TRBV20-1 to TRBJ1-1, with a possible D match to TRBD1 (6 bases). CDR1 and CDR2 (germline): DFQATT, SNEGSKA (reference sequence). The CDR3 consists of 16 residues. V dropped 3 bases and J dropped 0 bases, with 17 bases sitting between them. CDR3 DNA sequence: TGCAGTGCTAGCCCCATCCTACAGGGTATGAACACTGAAGCTTTCTTT. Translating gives CSASPILQGMNTEAFF.

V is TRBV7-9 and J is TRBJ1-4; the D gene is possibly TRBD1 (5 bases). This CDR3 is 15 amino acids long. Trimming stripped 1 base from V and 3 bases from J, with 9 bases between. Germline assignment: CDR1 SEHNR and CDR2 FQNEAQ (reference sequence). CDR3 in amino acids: CASSLVWGPNEKLFF. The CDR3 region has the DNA TGTGCCAGCAGCTTAGTTTGGGGCCCTAATGAAAAACTGTTTTTT.

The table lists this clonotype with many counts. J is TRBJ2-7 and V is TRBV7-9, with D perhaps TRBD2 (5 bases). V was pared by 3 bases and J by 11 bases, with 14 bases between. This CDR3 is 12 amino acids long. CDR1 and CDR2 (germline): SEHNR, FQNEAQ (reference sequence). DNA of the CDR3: TGTGCCAGCAGCTTCGAAACGGGAATCAAGTACTTC. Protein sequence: CASSFETGIKYF.

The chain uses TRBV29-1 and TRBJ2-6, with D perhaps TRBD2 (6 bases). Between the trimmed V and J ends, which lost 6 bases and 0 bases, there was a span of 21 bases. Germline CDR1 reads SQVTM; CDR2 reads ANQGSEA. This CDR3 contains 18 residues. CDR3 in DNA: TGCAGCGTACGGGGCATGGAGGGGTCGGCCTCTGGGGCCAACGTCCTGACTTTC. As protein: CSVRGMEGSASGANVLTF.

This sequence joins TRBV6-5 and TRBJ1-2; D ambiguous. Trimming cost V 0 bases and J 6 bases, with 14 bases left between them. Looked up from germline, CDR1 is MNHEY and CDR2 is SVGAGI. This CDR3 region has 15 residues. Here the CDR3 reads CASSYSTLGMDGYTF. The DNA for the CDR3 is TGTGCCAGCAGTTACTCAACCTTGGGTATGGATGGCTACACCTTC.

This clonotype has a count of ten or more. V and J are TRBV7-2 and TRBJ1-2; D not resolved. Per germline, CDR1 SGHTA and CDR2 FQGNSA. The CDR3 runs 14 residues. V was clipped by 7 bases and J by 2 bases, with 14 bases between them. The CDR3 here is CASTPGRENYGYTF. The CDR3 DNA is TGTGCCAGCACCCCAGGACGGGAAAACTATGGCTACACCTTC.